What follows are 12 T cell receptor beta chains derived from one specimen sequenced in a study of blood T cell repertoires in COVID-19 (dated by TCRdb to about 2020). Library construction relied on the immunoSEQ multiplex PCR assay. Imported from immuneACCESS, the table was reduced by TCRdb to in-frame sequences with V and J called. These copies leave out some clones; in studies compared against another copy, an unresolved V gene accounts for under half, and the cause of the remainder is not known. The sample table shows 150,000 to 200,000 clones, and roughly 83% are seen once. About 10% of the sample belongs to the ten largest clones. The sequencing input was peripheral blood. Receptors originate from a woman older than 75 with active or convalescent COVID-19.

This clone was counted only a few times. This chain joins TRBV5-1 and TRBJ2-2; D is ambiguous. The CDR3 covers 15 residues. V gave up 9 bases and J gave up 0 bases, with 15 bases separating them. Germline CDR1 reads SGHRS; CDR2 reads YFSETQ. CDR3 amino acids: CATSLGVANTGELFF. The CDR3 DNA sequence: TGCGCCACCTCCCTGGGCGTAGCGAACACCGGGGAGCTGTTTTTT.

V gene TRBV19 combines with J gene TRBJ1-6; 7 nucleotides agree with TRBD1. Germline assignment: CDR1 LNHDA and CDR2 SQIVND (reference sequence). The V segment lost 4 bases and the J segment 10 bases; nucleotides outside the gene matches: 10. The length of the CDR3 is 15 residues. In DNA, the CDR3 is TGTGCCAGTAGTAGGCGGGACAGCGGCGCCTCACCCCTCCACTTT. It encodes CASSRRDSGASPLHF.

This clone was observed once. The CDR3 loop is CATSGTGGVFYGYTF. DNA of the CDR3: TGTGCCACTTCCGGGACAGGGGGCGTTTTTTATGGCTACACCTTC. V and J are TRBV6-5 and TRBJ1-2, with 12 positions matching TRBD1. Germline lookup yields CDR1 MNHEY and CDR2 SVGAGI. With 10 bases clipped from V and 5 bases from J, the junction kept 11 bases outside the gene matches. The CDR3 contains 15 residues.

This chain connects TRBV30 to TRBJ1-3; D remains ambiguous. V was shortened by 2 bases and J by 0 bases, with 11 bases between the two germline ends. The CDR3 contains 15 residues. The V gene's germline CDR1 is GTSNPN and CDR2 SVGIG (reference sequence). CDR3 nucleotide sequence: TGTGCCTGGAGTTTGACTGTCCTCTCTGGAAACACCATATATTTT. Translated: CAWSLTVLSGNTIYF.

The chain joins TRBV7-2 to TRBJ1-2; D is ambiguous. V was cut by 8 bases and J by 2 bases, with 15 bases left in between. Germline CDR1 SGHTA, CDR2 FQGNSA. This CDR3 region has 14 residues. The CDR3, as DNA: TGTGCCAGCTCCTCGGCGGGAGGGAACTATGGCTACACCTTC. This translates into CASSSAGGNYGYTF. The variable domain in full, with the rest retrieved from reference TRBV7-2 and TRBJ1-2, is GAGVSQSPSNKVTEKGKDVELRCDPISGHTALYWYRQSLGQGLEFLIYFQGNSAPDKSGLPSDRFSAERTGGSVSTLTIQRTQQEDSAVYLCASSSAGGNYGYTFGSGTRLTVV.

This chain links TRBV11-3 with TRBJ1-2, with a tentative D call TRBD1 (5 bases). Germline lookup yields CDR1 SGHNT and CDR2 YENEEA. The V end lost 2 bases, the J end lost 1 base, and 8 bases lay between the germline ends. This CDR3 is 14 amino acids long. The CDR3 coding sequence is TGTGCCAGCAGCTTATCAGGGATTAACTATGGCTACACCTTC. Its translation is CASSLSGINYGYTF.

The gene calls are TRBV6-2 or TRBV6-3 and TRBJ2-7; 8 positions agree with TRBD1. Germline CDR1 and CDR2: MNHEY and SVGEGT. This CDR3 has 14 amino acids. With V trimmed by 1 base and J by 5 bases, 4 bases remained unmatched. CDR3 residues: CASSYFGTGNEQYF. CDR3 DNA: TGTGCCAGCAGTTACTTCGGGACAGGTAACGAGCAGTACTTC.

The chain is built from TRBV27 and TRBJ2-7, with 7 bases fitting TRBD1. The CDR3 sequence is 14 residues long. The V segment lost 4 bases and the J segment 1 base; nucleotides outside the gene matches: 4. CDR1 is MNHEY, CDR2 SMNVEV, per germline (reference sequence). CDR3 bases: TGTGCCAGCAGTTCCCGACAGGGATCCTACGAGCAGTACTTC. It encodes CASSSRQGSYEQYF.

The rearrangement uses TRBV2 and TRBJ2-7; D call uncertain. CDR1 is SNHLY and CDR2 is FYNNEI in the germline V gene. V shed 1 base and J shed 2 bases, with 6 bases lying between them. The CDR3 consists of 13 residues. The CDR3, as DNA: TGTGCCAGCAGTGAAGGGGCCCCCTACGAGCAGTACTTC. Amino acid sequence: CASSEGAPYEQYF.

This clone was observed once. The CDR3 spells CASGSGQGAFDEQFF. In DNA, the CDR3 is TGTGCTAGTGGTTCGGGACAGGGGGCTTTTGATGAGCAGTTCTTC. V and J are TRBV12-5 and TRBJ2-1, with 12 bases matching TRBD1. This CDR3 is 15 amino acids long. The trim removed 4 bases at V and 8 bases at J, leaving 6 bases unmatched. Germline CDR1 LGHNT, CDR2 FRNRAP.

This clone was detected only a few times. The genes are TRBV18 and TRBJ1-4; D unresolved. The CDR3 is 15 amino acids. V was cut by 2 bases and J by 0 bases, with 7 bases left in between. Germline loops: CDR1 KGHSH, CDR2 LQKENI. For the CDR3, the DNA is TGTGCCAGCTCACCAGGGGAGGCAACTAATGAAAAACTGTTTTTT. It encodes CASSPGEATNEKLFF.

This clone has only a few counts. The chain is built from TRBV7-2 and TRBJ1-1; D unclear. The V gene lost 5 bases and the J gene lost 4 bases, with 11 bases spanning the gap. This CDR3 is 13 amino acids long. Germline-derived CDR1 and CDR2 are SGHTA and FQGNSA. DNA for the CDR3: TGTGCCAGCAGCCGGGAGTCCGGCACTGAAGCTTTCTTT. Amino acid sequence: CASSRESGTEAFF.